This T cell receptor (beta chain) was sequenced during a study of cytomegalovirus exposure and HLA in healthy donors. Unrecorded immune exposure was likely among donors, who were nominally healthy when sampled. Use of 60 Vbeta and 13 Jbeta primers characterized the PCR. The table came from immunoSEQ multiplex PCR; TCRdb's copy has only in-frame clones and leaves some out. In the table there are about 180,000 clones, more than 75% of which are singletons. V was clipped by 7 bases and J by 0 bases; unmatched bases: 3. The CDR3 is made up of 13 amino acids. CDR1 is SGHNT and CDR2 is YYREEE in the germline V gene (reference sequence).

The receptor comes from a man aged 40-50 years in good health and CMV-seronegative. Sequenced: PBMCs. V is TRBV5-4 and J is TRBJ1-1, with 7 bases identical to TRBD1. CDR3 nucleotide sequence: TGTGCCAGCGGGACAGCCATGAACACTGAAGCTTTCTTT. It specifies CASGTAMNTEAFF.